What follows are 20 T cell receptor beta chains derived from one specimen sequenced in a study of OX40 agonist ivuxolimab in advanced cancers. Libraries were prepared by immunoSEQ multiplex PCR; TCRdb keeps only in-frame clonotypes and omits some of them. The sample holds over 90,000 clones, over 75% seen once. The sample in question was CD4+ or CD8+ T cells sorted from blood, obtained in a trial of the OX40 agonist ivuxolimab. These receptors were obtained from an adult with an advanced solid tumor such as melanoma, head and neck, liver or kidney cancer.

V is TRBV5-1 and J is TRBJ2-7, with 10 bases that match TRBD1. This CDR3 comprises 15 residues. The V segment lost 4 bases and the J segment 2 bases; nucleotides outside the gene matches: 6. Germline CDR1 is SGHRS and CDR2 is YFSETQ. As DNA, the CDR3 is TGCGCCAGCAGCCCCCTTGGGACAGGGGCCTACGAGCAGTACTTC. It is translated as CASSPLGTGAYEQYF.

The V call is TRBV29-1, the J call TRBJ1-1, with a possible D match to TRBD1 (6 bases). Looked up from germline, CDR1 is SQVTM and CDR2 is ANQGSEA. Between the trimmed V and J ends, which lost 4 bases and 3 bases, there was a span of 12 bases. The CDR3 sequence is 13 residues long. CDR3 in amino acids: CSVGWGADTEAFF. The CDR3 DNA reads TGCAGCGTTGGGTGGGGGGCGGACACTGAAGCTTTCTTT.

The rearrangement uses TRBV2 and TRBJ2-2; no firm D call. V lost 10 bases and J lost 1, with 13 bases in between. Per the germline V gene, CDR1 is SNHLY and CDR2 is FYNNEI. The CDR3 has 14 residues. This chain's CDR3 is CATTPSRNTGELFF. DNA for the CDR3: TGTGCCACCACTCCTTCACGGAACACCGGGGAGCTGTTTTTT.

This chain connects TRBV6-6 to TRBJ1-2, with D perhaps matching TRBD1 (6 bases). The V and J ends lost 7 bases and 6 bases respectively, with 15 bases between them. Germline-derived CDR1 and CDR2 are MNHNY and SVGAGI (reference sequence). This CDR3 has 13 amino acids. The CDR3 loop reads CASTLNREDGYTF. CDR3 DNA: TGTGCCAGCACACTAAACAGGGAAGATGGCTACACCTTC.

V is TRBV19 and J is TRBJ2-7, with 11 bases aligning to TRBD2. V shed 9 bases and J 2 bases; nucleotides not matched to a gene: 9. Germline CDR1 reads LNHDA; CDR2 reads SQIVND (reference sequence). The CDR3 is made up of 15 amino acids. The CDR3 DNA follows: TGTGCCAGCCGACTAGCGGGAACTCCCCCCTACGAGCAGTACTTC. It encodes CASRLAGTPPYEQYF. The full variable domain, rest sourced from reference TRBV19 and TRBJ2-7, is DGGITQSPKYLFRKEGQNVTLSCEQNLNHDAMYWYRQDPGQGLRLIYYSQIVNDFQKGDIAEGYSVSREKKESFPLTVTSAQKNPTAFYLCASRLAGTPPYEQYFGPGTRLTVT.

The chain has TRBV28 and TRBJ2-7; a possible D gene is TRBD1 (6 bases). CDR3 length: 14 amino acids. The V gene lost 7 bases and the J gene lost 3 bases, with 16 bases spanning the gap. Germline loops: CDR1 MDHEN, CDR2 SYDVKM. CDR3 residues: CASNKQGARYEQYF. Written as DNA, the CDR3 is TGTGCCAGCAACAAACAGGGAGCTCGCTACGAGCAGTACTTC.

This chain connects TRBV7-6 to TRBJ1-5; 7 nucleotides align to TRBD1. CDR1 is SGHVS, CDR2 FNYEAQ, per germline. The CDR3 is 15 amino acids. The V segment lost 3 bases and the J segment 4 bases; nucleotides outside the gene matches: 6. Here the CDR3 reads CASSFKTGTNQPQHF. DNA of the CDR3: TGTGCCAGCAGCTTTAAGACAGGGACAAATCAGCCCCAGCATTTT.

On this clone: Other DNA sequences from this sample encode an identical CDR3 as well. The chain has TRBV5-1 and TRBJ2-7; 7 nucleotides align to TRBD1. This CDR3 contains 14 residues. The germline V gene has CDR1 SGHRS and CDR2 YFSETQ. V lost 0 bases and J lost 3; bases outside the gene matches: 3. CDR3 in amino acids: CASSLGTGGYEQYF. CDR3 sequence (DNA): TGCGCCAGCAGCTTGGGGACAGGCGGCTACGAGCAGTACTTC.

The CDR3 DNA is TGTGCCACCAGCAGAGTGACAGGGATTATGTCTGAAGCTTTCTTT. It specifies CATSRVTGIMSEAFF. This chain joins TRBV15 and TRBJ1-1, with 7 nucleotides matching TRBD1. V was pared by 1 base and J by 6 bases, with 8 bases of the junction left unmatched. The CDR3 runs to 15 residues. From germline, CDR1 is LNHNV and CDR2 YYDKDF (reference sequence).

This rearrangement joins TRBV27 to TRBJ2-3, with D possibly being TRBD1 (5 bases). The CDR3 is 15 amino acids. Germline CDR1 is MNHEY and CDR2 is SMNVEV (reference sequence). Trimming shortened V by 5 bases and J by 2 bases, and 14 bases separated the two germline ends. CDR3 in amino acids: CASSPGFRPTDTQYF. CDR3 DNA sequence: TGTGCCAGCAGTCCAGGGTTTCGCCCCACAGATACGCAGTATTTT.

The chain employs TRBV5-4 and TRBJ2-3; D is perhaps TRBD1 or TRBD2 (5 bases each). The length of the CDR3 is 16 residues. The germline V gene has CDR1 SGHNT and CDR2 YYREEE (reference sequence). V was clipped by 4 bases and J by 1 base, with 16 bases between them. In DNA form, the CDR3 reads TGTGCCAGCAGCCCCCGGGGCAGCGGCGGCACAGATACGCAGTATTTT. This sequence encodes CASSPRGSGGTDTQYF.

V and J are TRBV19 and TRBJ2-2; D unclear. There are 16 residues in the CDR3. With 1 base removed from V and 5 bases from J, the gap between germline ends came to 14 bases. Germline-derived CDR1 and CDR2 are LNHDA and SQIVND (reference sequence). This chain's CDR3 is CASSIVSITRTGELFF. The CDR3 DNA is TGTGCCAGTAGTATAGTATCCATAACCCGGACCGGGGAGCTGTTTTTT.

This clone was seen more than once but under ten times. At one of its ends the junction is not consistent with the germline gene, which may arise from a read error. The V and J genes are TRBV29-1 and TRBJ1-2; D is uncertain. Germline V lookup: CDR1 SQVTM, CDR2 ANQGSEA. The CDR3 spans 12 residues. The CDR3, as DNA: TGCAGCGTTGGTTCACAGAACTACGGCTACACCTTC. This translates into CSVGSQNYGYTF.

The chain employs TRBV28 and TRBJ2-1, with TRBD2 matching 9 bases. Germline V CDR1 and CDR2: MDHEN, SYDVKM. Trimming removed 3 bases from V and 8 bases from J; junction bases left unmatched: 11. The CDR3 consists of 16 residues. CDR3 sequence: CASSLRSASGTDEQFF. In DNA, the CDR3 is TGTGCCAGCAGTTTGAGGTCGGCTAGCGGGACCGATGAGCAGTTCTTC.

The genes are TRBV5-1 and TRBJ2-5, with 10 bases matching TRBD2. Germline V gene sequence: CDR1 SGHRS, CDR2 YFSETQ. The CDR3 length is 15 residues. V was clipped by 4 bases and J by 5 bases; unmatched bases: 8. CDR3 nucleotides: TGCGCCAGCAGCATCCTAGCGGGAGTTGCGGAGACCCAGTACTTC. Translating gives CASSILAGVAETQYF.

Here the CDR3 reads CAWSVAGSSYNEQFF. The DNA of the CDR3 is TGTGCCTGGAGTGTAGCCGGGAGCTCCTACAATGAGCAGTTCTTC. V is TRBV30 and J is TRBJ2-1, with D maybe TRBD2 (6 bases). The germline V and J ends were trimmed by 0 bases and 0 bases, with 9 bases remaining between them. The CDR3 contains 15 residues. Germline V gene data show CDR1 as GTSNPN and CDR2 as SVGIG (reference sequence).

This chain connects TRBV5-1 to TRBJ1-4; 9 bases fit TRBD1. The germline V gene has CDR1 SGHRS and CDR2 YFSETQ. CDR3 length: 14 residues. The ends lost 2 bases at V and 8 bases at J; junction bases unmatched: 4. The CDR3 is CASSLQGAQEKLFF. The CDR3 nucleotides read TGCGCCAGCAGCTTACAGGGGGCGCAGGAAAAACTGTTTTTT.

V is TRBV18 and J is TRBJ1-2, with TRBD1 identical over 8 bases. This CDR3 has 17 amino acids. Germline V CDR1 and CDR2: KGHSH, LQKENI. With V trimmed by 5 bases and J by 0 bases, 11 bases remained unmatched. CDR3 sequence: CASSSDRVISANYGYTF. The CDR3 DNA follows: TGTGCCAGCTCATCGGACAGGGTCATTTCCGCTAACTATGGCTACACCTTC. Looking up the rest from reference TRBV18 and TRBJ1-2 gives the full variable domain: NAGVMQNPRHLVRRRGQEARLRCSPMKGHSHVYWYRQLPEEGLKFMVYLQKENIIDESGMPKERFSAEFPKEGPSILRIQQVVRGDSAAYFCASSSDRVISANYGYTFGSGTRLTVV.

The CDR3 nucleotides are TGTGCCAGCAGTTACTCGAGAACAGGCAACTATGGCTACACCTTC. Translation: CASSYSRTGNYGYTF. The chain carries TRBV6-5 and TRBJ1-2; D might be TRBD1 (5 bases). In germline, CDR1 is MNHEY, CDR2 SVGAGI. Trimming took off 0 bases at V and 2 bases at J, with 10 bases between the two ends. This CDR3 contains 15 residues.

This clone occurred once. This chain uses TRBV5-4 with TRBJ1-1, with D tentatively TRBD1 (5 bases). The V and J ends lost 4 bases and 7 bases respectively, with 20 bases between them. The CDR3 contains 15 residues. From germline, CDR1 is SGHNT and CDR2 YYREEE (reference sequence). CDR3 sequence (DNA): TGTGCCAGCAGCACGCTGCCTACAGGAAGGGTTGAAGCTTTCTTT. This codes for CASSTLPTGRVEAFF.